Listed below are T cell receptor beta chains from one sample, sequenced in a study of a mutant IDH1 vaccine in newly diagnosed glioma. No antigen has been identified for these receptors. Measured with immunoSEQ multiplex PCR; TCRdb has only the in-frame clones, and not every one. The sample records roughly 39,000 clones, roughly 88% being singletons. The input for sequencing was PBMCs, taken from a glioma patient whose treatment included an IDH1 peptide vaccine. The source is a man aged 40-55 years with glioma. CDR3s include the opening cysteine and the closing phenylalanine or tryptophan. D genes are given only for firm matches. Not every row has a clone size; where given, it reads once, few, many or a size class.

j_gene	abundance	d_gene	v_gene	CDR3nt	CDR3aa
TRBJ2-1	NA	TRBD2	TRBV14	TGTGCCAGCAGCCAGCGGTGGACTAGCGGCTACAATGAGCAGTTCTTC	CASSQRWTSGYNEQFF
TRBJ1-2	NA	TRBD1	TRBV5-1	TGCGCCAGCAGCTTCACCGGGACAGGGGGCTCCAACTATGGCTACACCTTC	CASSFTGTGGSNYGYTF
TRBJ2-5	NA	NA	TRBV4-2	TGTGCCAGCAGCCAACCCGGCCGGCGGGCGGGGACCCAGTACTTC	CASSQPGRRAGTQYF
TRBJ2-3	NA	NA	TRBV7-9	TGTGCCAGCGGGAGCACAGATACGCAGTATTTT	CASGSTDTQYF
TRBJ2-7	NA	NA	TRBV2	TGTGCCAGCAGTGCGGACCAGAGCTCCTACGAGCAGTACTTC	CASSADQSSYEQYF
TRBJ2-7	NA	NA	TRBV21-1	TGTGCCAGCAGCACCCGGGACAGGAGCTCCTACGAGCAGTACTTC	CASSTRDRSSYEQYF
TRBJ2-7	NA	NA	TRBV27	TGTGCCAGCAGTTTAGTGGTGGGGGTTGAGCAGTACTTC	CASSLVVGVEQYF
TRBJ2-3	NA	TRBD1	TRBV27	TGTGCCAGCAGTCGGGACAGGACCACAGATACGCAGTATTTT	CASSRDRTTDTQYF
TRBJ1-4	once	NA	TRBV7-8	TGTGCCAGCAGCAGGGGGAGAGGGGATGAAAAACTGTTTTTT	CASSRGRGDEKLFF
TRBJ2-1	NA	NA	TRBV2	TGTGCCAGCAGCTACTTCGCCGGAGGGAGTGAGCAGTTCTTC	CASSYFAGGSEQFF
TRBJ2-7	NA	TRBD2	TRBV2	TGTGCCAGCAGCGAAAATCTGGGACTAGCCTACGAGCAGTACTTC	CASSENLGLAYEQYF
TRBJ2-3	NA	NA	TRBV18	TGTGCCAGCTCACCAAGCGCATACGATACGCAGTATTTT	CASSPSAYDTQYF
TRBJ2-2	NA	NA	TRBV7-2	TGTGCCAGCAGCTTTCGCAAGTCCGGGGAGCTGTTTTTT	CASSFRKSGELFF
TRBJ2-2	NA	NA	TRBV7-8	TGTGCCAGCAGCGAGGGCCACGACACCGGGGAGCTGTTTTTT	CASSEGHDTGELFF
TRBJ1-5	few	TRBD1	TRBV7-9	TGTGCCAGCAGCCAAGGGACAGGAAGGCGACAGCCCCAGCATTTT	CASSQGTGRRQPQHF
TRBJ1-1	NA	NA	TRBV29-1	TGCAGCGCCGAGGCAGGGATCAACACTGAAGCTTTCTTT	CSAEAGINTEAFF
TRBJ2-3	NA	NA	TRBV4-1	TGCGCCAGCAGCCAGTTAGATACGCAGTATTTT	CASSQLDTQYF
TRBJ2-7	NA	NA	TRBV7-2	TGTGCCAGCAGTCGCTTCCGGGACTACGAGCAGTACTTC	CASSRFRDYEQYF
TRBJ1-4	NA	NA	TRBV9	TGTGCCAGCAGCGTAGCGGAAAGATGGGTCGGGAATGAAAAACTGTTTTTT	CASSVAERWVGNEKLFF
TRBJ2-1	once	NA	TRBV6-5	TGTGCCAGCAGTTATGGACGCGGACCCGATGAGCAGTTCTTC	CASSYGRGPDEQFF
TRBJ2-3	NA	TRBD2	TRBV6-6	TGTGCCAGCAGGCCGACTAGCGGGGTAGGCACAGATACGCAGTATTTT	CASRPTSGVGTDTQYF
TRBJ1-2	once	NA	TRBV6-5	TGTGCCAGCAGTTCGAGCTATGGCTACACCTTC	CASSSSYGYTF
TRBJ2-1	once	NA	TRBV7-3	TGTGCCAGCAGCTTTGGCTGGTCGGGCGACAATGAGCAGTTCTTC	CASSFGWSGDNEQFF
TRBJ1-2	NA	NA	TRBV19	TGTGCCAGTATCGGACAGACACACTATGGCTACACCTTC	CASIGQTHYGYTF
TRBJ1-5	medium-sized	NA	TRBV18	TGTGCCAGCTCTCTCCGAGGGCAGCCCCAGCATTTT	CASSLRGQPQHF
TRBJ2-7	NA	TRBD1	TRBV18	TGTGCCAGCTCACCACCGACAGGGGCCGAGCAGTACTTC	CASSPPTGAEQYF
TRBJ2-1	NA	NA	TRBV7-9	TGTGCCAGCACCTCCAGGGGACCCTTTCTTAATGAGCAGTTCTTC	CASTSRGPFLNEQFF
TRBJ2-3	NA	TRBD2	TRBV5-1	TGCGCCAGCAGTTGGACTAGCGGCACAGATACGCAGTATTTT	CASSWTSGTDTQYF
TRBJ2-1	NA	NA	TRBV21-1	TGTGCCAGCAGCAAAGGGCGGGACTGCTACAATGAGCAGTTCTTC	CASSKGRDCYNEQFF
TRBJ2-2	NA	NA	TRBV5-1	TGCGCCAGCAGCTTGGGGGTCGAGGGCGGGGAGCTGTTTTTT	CASSLGVEGGELFF
TRBJ1-2	NA	TRBD1	TRBV4-2	TGTGCCAGCAGCCAAGGGACGCAGGGGGCGGGTTATGGCTACACCTTC	CASSQGTQGAGYGYTF
TRBJ2-7	NA	TRBD2	TRBV6-6	TGTGCCAGCAGTTACTCGACTAGCCAAACTTTCGAGCAGTACTTC	CASSYSTSQTFEQYF
TRBJ2-2	NA	NA	TRBV15	TGTGCCACCAGCAGAGATCTCCGGGAGCTGTTTTTT	CATSRDLRELFF
TRBJ2-7	NA	NA	TRBV11-2	TGTGCCAGCAGCTCTGATCTGCAGACCTACGAGCAGTACTTC	CASSSDLQTYEQYF
TRBJ1-1	NA	TRBD1	TRBV14	TGTGCCAGCAGCCGTTACAGGGGGCTAAGGACTGAAGCTTTCTTT	CASSRYRGLRTEAFF
TRBJ2-7	once	NA	TRBV21-1	TGTGCCAGCGGACAGGGAGTCCACGAGCAGTACTTC	CASGQGVHEQYF
TRBJ2-1	NA	TRBD2	TRBV7-2	TGTGCCAGCAGCTTACGTGGCGGGAGAAGGAATGAGCAGTTCTTC	CASSLRGGRRNEQFF